This T cell receptor beta chain was identified in a study of post-analysis software for immune sequencing data (dated by TCRdb to between 2015 and 2016). With regard to the full study: The recorded disease courses included relapsing-remitting, secondary progressive and progressive-relapsing multiple sclerosis, and some patients had no subtype annotation. The patient repertoires were compared against 11 previously published healthy control repertoires obtained from donors aged roughly 6 to 25 years. A subset of samples was prepared in parallel using single-end sample barcoding, then pooled and co-amplified after Illumina adapter ligation. Overall study results and their limits: When samples were clustered directly using the F measure, samples prepared in the same batch co-clustered strongly, which prompted a batch-effect correction. Patients showed significantly higher frequencies than controls for a handful of TRBV segments, among them TRBV5-6, TRBV5-1 and TRBV20-1. Significantly lower normalized Chao1 diversity was found in multiple sclerosis patients than in controls, suggesting substantial peripheral T-cell clonal expansion. The multiple sclerosis patient group was slightly younger than the control group.

Concerning this clonotype: The target of this receptor is not known. Base qualities were left out, and no much larger clone turns up one base away.

The method behind the library was PCR. Sequencing was performed on an Illumina HiSeq 2500. Unique molecular identifiers were incorporated into TCR beta cDNA libraries to reduce PCR and sequencing biases. Roughly 0.5 million cDNA molecules were obtained per 1 to 10 million input T cells, so each molecule approximated one T cell. Patient libraries were prepared and sequenced with the same protocol used for the earlier healthy control dataset. Within a given batch, samples were prepared together, multiplexed and sequenced on the same HiSeq lane. In the source study's methods: MIGEC was used to process the raw barcoded reads, and molecular identifier groups with only a single read were discarded before consensus assembly and CDR3 extraction. Clonotype tables were post-analysed with VDJtools, normalizing diversity by down-sampling all datasets to the smallest sample size. In repertoire overlap clustering, CDR3 amino acid sequences, but not nucleotide sequences, were matched to correct batch-related cross-sample contamination. The public reads were reanalyzed by TCRdb: fastp trimming at Q25, MiXCR alignment, in-frame beta chains only. Rows with one shared CDR3 protein collapse into an entry with the most common genes and DNA. It is TCRdb's table, rather than the study itself, that gives the V and J calls and clone size. The sample yields a few hundred thousand distinct CDR3 sequences; less than 45% were counted once. The ten most abundant clones make up about 12% of the sample.

To demonstrate the VDJtools post-analysis software, the study profiled TCR beta repertoires from the peripheral blood of about a dozen young patients with multiple sclerosis. The multiple sclerosis patients were children and adolescents between roughly 6 and 16 years of age. Sequences MGHDK (CDR1) and SYGVNS (CDR2) are obtained from the germline V gene. The CDR3 runs 12 amino acids, cysteine and phenylalanine included. Only the CDR3 DNA stays, 36 bases, in frame from base 1. V gives up 3 bases and J gives up 3 bases, and the segment between their germline ends measures 6 bases. This TCR was sampled from a girl aged 5-17 years with multiple sclerosis. The chain is assembled from TRBV25-1 and TRBJ2-7; too little of a D gene remains to name it. The sample was blood. CDR3 loop: CASSESNYEQYF. The nucleotide sequence reads as follows: TGTGCCAGCAGTGAGTCAAACTACGAGCAGTACTTC.